This T cell receptor beta chain was captured in a study of PD-L1 blockade in urothelial cancer. Study in general: Patients had undergone 0 to 3 prior chemotherapy regimens. Blood was evaluated 3 weeks (second dose) and 6 weeks after therapy began.

Trimming left V 7 bases short and J 5 bases short, with 14 bases between. The CDR3 is 13 amino acids. Germline V gene lookup returns CDR1 MNHNY and CDR2 SVGAGI (reference sequence). Repertoires were generated with immunoSEQ multiplex PCR, while TCRdb's copy carries only in-frame clones and drops some. The sample has about 71,000 clones, roughly 89% seen once; the top ten hold roughly 3.3%. Specimen: PBMCs, collected around atezolizumab (anti-PD-L1) treatment. The rearrangement uses TRBV6-6 and TRBJ1-1, with D uncertain. The source is a man aged 55 to 70 with urothelial cancer. In nucleotides, the CDR3 is TGTGCCAGCATAGGACTTTTAGGGACTGAAGCTTTCTTT. Amino acids: CASIGLLGTEAFF.